These 17 T cell receptor beta chains originate from one sample sequenced in a study of T cell changes during pregnancy in multiple sclerosis (dated by TCRdb to between 2018 and 2021). Library preparation was by the immunoSEQ multiplex PCR assay. Sourced from immuneACCESS, this table was stored by TCRdb with only in-frame sequences that have V and J called. A share of the clones is absent; for the studies checked, an unresolved V gene accounts for under half, and the remainder has no known explanation. The sample table holds tens of thousands of clones, of which 80% to 95% were seen once. The ten largest clonotypes hold roughly 3.7% of the sample. The specimen comprised CD8+ T cells from peripheral blood mononuclear cells, sampled after pregnancy. The source of these receptors is a female donor with multiple sclerosis, enrolled in a pregnancy study.

The chain uses TRBV27 and TRBJ2-7, with D maybe TRBD1 (6 bases). Germline CDR1 reads MNHEY; CDR2 reads SMNVEV (reference sequence). The CDR3 is made up of 13 amino acids. The V end was cut by 5 bases, the J end by 4 bases, with 12 bases between. The CDR3 coding sequence is TGTGCCAGCAGTGTCACAGGGCCATACGAGCAGTACTTC. Protein product: CASSVTGPYEQYF.

The chain couples TRBV27 to TRBJ2-7; 13 nucleotides line up with TRBD2. Germline V lookup: CDR1 MNHEY, CDR2 SMNVEV (reference sequence). The V gene end was trimmed by 6 bases and the J gene end by 7 bases; junction bases not matched to a gene: 9. The CDR3 covers 15 residues. The CDR3 spells CASSPGLAGAREQYF. In nucleotides, the CDR3 is TGTGCCAGCAGCCCCGGACTAGCGGGAGCTCGTGAGCAGTACTTC.

V gene TRBV5-5 combines with J gene TRBJ2-7; possible D gene TRBD2, 5 bases. Trimming removed 4 bases at V and 2 bases at J, with 16 bases between. This CDR3 has 15 amino acids. Per the germline V gene, CDR1 is SGHKS and CDR2 is YYEKEE (reference sequence). The CDR3 loop reads CASSAPGEIAYEQYF. The CDR3 nucleotides are TGTGCCAGCAGCGCCCCCGGGGAGATAGCCTACGAGCAGTACTTC.

V usage is TRBV7-8 and J usage is TRBJ2-1, with D perhaps matching TRBD2 (5 bases). This CDR3 is built from 14 residues. The germline V gene has CDR1 SGHVS and CDR2 FQNEAQ. V was shortened by 0 bases and J by 8 bases, with 11 bases between the two germline ends. The CDR3 coding sequence is TGTGCCAGCAGCTTAGCGGGAGTGGGTCATGAGCAGTTCTTC. Encoded protein: CASSLAGVGHEQFF.

This clone was found once. The CDR3 protein is CASSLATRAVAGTEAFF. The CDR3 DNA sequence: TGTGCCAGCAGCTTGGCAACACGGGCTGTTGCGGGAACTGAAGCTTTCTTT. The V gene is TRBV5-5, the J gene TRBJ1-1; D gene unclear. V dropped 0 bases and J dropped 5 bases, with 20 bases sitting between them. CDR1 and CDR2 from the germline V gene are SGHKS and YYEKEE (reference sequence). The CDR3 contains 17 residues.

The rearrangement joins TRBV6-4 to TRBJ2-1; 11 bases map to TRBD2. The germline gives CDR1 MRHNA, CDR2 SNTAGT. After removal of 0 bases from V and 5 bases from J, the junction contained 6 bases not matched to a gene. This CDR3 spans 17 amino acids. CDR3 nucleotides: TGTGCCAGCAGTGACTCTAGCGGGAGGGCCGGGAACAATGAGCAGTTCTTC. It specifies CASSDSSGRAGNNEQFF.

This chain uses TRBV27 with TRBJ1-2, with 8 nucleotides matching TRBD1. The CDR3 is made up of 15 amino acids. Germline lookup yields CDR1 MNHEY and CDR2 SMNVEV (reference sequence). V gave up 2 bases and J gave up 4 bases; unmatched junction bases: 6. The CDR3 nucleotides are TGTGCCAGCAGTTTACTCGGACAGGGTGGCTATGGCTACACCTTC. This translates into CASSLLGQGGYGYTF.

The chain has TRBV13 and TRBJ2-7; the match to TRBD1 covers 7 bases. CDR1 PRHDT and CDR2 FYEKMQ come from the germline V gene (reference sequence). The CDR3 is made up of 14 amino acids. The trim removed 1 base at V and 1 base at J, leaving 1 base unmatched. The DNA of the CDR3 is TGTGCCAGCAGCTTAGACAGGGGATCCTACGAGCAGTACTTC. This translates into CASSLDRGSYEQYF.

The chain recombines TRBV4-1 with TRBJ2-7; tentatively, D is TRBD2 (5 bases). Trimming took off 4 bases at V and 1 base at J, with 8 bases between the two ends. The CDR3 sequence is 13 residues long. Germline CDR1 MGHRA, CDR2 YSYEKL. The CDR3 is CASSLPGSYEQYF. The CDR3 region has the DNA TGCGCCAGCAGCCTTCCGGGATCCTACGAGCAGTACTTC.

This chain links TRBV19 with TRBJ2-7; 9 bases map to TRBD1. Germline values: CDR1 LNHDA, CDR2 SQIVND (reference sequence). The V and J ends lost 9 bases and 4 bases, in that order; junction bases with no gene match: 7. The CDR3 covers 13 residues. The CDR3 sequence: CASPGTGCYEQYF. DNA of the CDR3: TGTGCCAGCCCCGGGACAGGGTGTTACGAGCAGTACTTC.

This chain connects TRBV7-2 to TRBJ2-7; D perhaps matches TRBD2 (6 bases). Deletions cut 5 bases from V and 6 bases from J, with 14 bases between. There are 13 residues in the CDR3. Germline lookup yields CDR1 SGHTA and CDR2 FQGNSA. The CDR3 reads CASSPGLGGEQYF. Written as DNA, the CDR3 is TGTGCCAGCAGCCCGGGACTTGGGGGCGAGCAGTACTTC.

In its sample, this clone was seen once. The rearrangement links TRBV5-5 to TRBJ2-7, with a weak D call TRBD1 (5 bases). CDR1 and CDR2 (germline): SGHKS, YYEKEE (reference sequence). V gave up 4 bases and J gave up 4 bases, with 18 bases separating them. This CDR3 is built from 15 residues. CDR3 in amino acids: CASSLSPRERYEQYF. CDR3 DNA: TGTGCCAGCAGCCTTTCTCCCAGGGAAAGGTACGAGCAGTACTTC.

This clone was seen just once. The chain recombines TRBV14 with TRBJ2-5, with 8 bases fitting TRBD2. The V and J ends lost 0 bases and 1 base, in that order; junction bases with no gene match: 13. Germline-derived CDR1 and CDR2 are SGHDN and FVKESK. This CDR3 has 19 residues. CDR3 DNA sequence: TGTGCCAGCAGCCAAGATCCCTCTCGAGCCAGCGGGGGCCAAGAGACCCAGTACTTC. Amino acids: CASSQDPSRASGGQETQYF.

The chain couples TRBV27 to TRBJ2-5; 9 nucleotides agree with TRBD1. Looked up from germline, CDR1 is MNHEY and CDR2 is SMNVEV (reference sequence). Trimming took 6 bases from V and 2 from J; bases not matched to a gene: 16. The CDR3 has 18 amino acids. CDR3 sequence (DNA): TGTGCCAGCAGCTCAGCCCCCTCCCGGGACAGGGCACAAGAGACCCAGTACTTC. Encoded protein: CASSSAPSRDRAQETQYF.

This chain connects TRBV15 to TRBJ1-2, with D perhaps matching TRBD1 (6 bases). The CDR3 contains 15 residues. The germline V gene encodes CDR1 LNHNV and CDR2 YYDKDF (reference sequence). Trimming left V 2 bases short and J 6 bases short, with 16 bases between. CDR3 sequence (DNA): TGTGCCACCAGCAGATCCGACAGGCCCTATGATGGCTACACCTTC. It codes for CATSRSDRPYDGYTF.

The chain uses TRBV27 and TRBJ2-7, with D maybe TRBD1 (6 bases). With 10 bases removed from V and 1 base from J, the gap between germline ends came to 11 bases. Per germline, CDR1 MNHEY and CDR2 SMNVEV (reference sequence). The CDR3 consists of 12 residues. The DNA of the CDR3 is TGTGCCACCCGGGACATGTCCTACGAGCAGTACTTC. This codes for CATRDMSYEQYF.

A note on this clone: Other DNA sequences in the same sample also yield this CDR3. The J gene is TRBJ2-4, the V gene TRBV13; D may be TRBD1 (6 bases). The CDR3 sequence is 19 residues long. CDR1 PRHDT and CDR2 FYEKMQ come from the germline V gene (reference sequence). V was clipped by 9 bases and J by 1 base, with 28 bases between them. CDR3 DNA: TGTGCCAGTACCAAGGGGGTAATAGCCGGGACGACTGCCAAAAACATTCAGTACTTC. Its protein is CASTKGVIAGTTAKNIQYF.